A selection of T cell receptor beta chains follows, all from one sample in a study of Ad26.COV2.S vaccination and SARS-CoV-2 variants. Clones were sequenced by immunoSEQ multiplex PCR, and TCRdb holds only the in-frame ones, with some missing. The sample contains around 350,000 clones, about 92% of which appear only once. The material sequenced was peripheral blood, taken after recovery from COVID-19. These receptors were obtained from a human donor who had recovered from COVID-19. Each CDR3 is given with its conserved first and last residue. Each record gives: V gene, D gene, J gene, clone size, CDR3 protein, CDR3 DNA. The D gene is left open where the match is weak. Clone size is stated in some rows and not others, as once, few, many or a class when expanded.

v_call: TRBV5-6; d_call: -; j_call: TRBJ2-7; clone_size: -; cdr3_aa: CASSLVRQSLRSYEQYF; cdr3_nt: TGTGCCAGCAGCTTGGTGAGACAGAGCCTTAGATCCTACGAGCAGTACTTC
v_call: TRBV24-1; d_call: -; j_call: TRBJ2-3; clone_size: -; cdr3_aa: CATSDWATDTQYF; cdr3_nt: TGTGCCACCAGTGATTGGGCCACAGATACGCAGTATTTT
v_call: TRBV11-2; d_call: -; j_call: TRBJ1-2; clone_size: -; cdr3_aa: CASSSTGSIGYGYTF; cdr3_nt: TGTGCCAGCAGCTCGACAGGATCGATAGGATATGGCTACACCTTC
v_call: TRBV15; d_call: -; j_call: TRBJ2-7; clone_size: -; cdr3_aa: CATSPRTVAYEQYF; cdr3_nt: TGTGCCACCAGCCCCCGGACGGTAGCCTACGAGCAGTACTTC
v_call: TRBV7-9; d_call: -; j_call: TRBJ1-4; clone_size: -; cdr3_aa: CASSWRRFGTNEKLFF; cdr3_nt: TGTGCCAGCAGCTGGCGGCGGTTTGGGACTAATGAAAAACTGTTTTTT
v_call: TRBV18; d_call: -; j_call: TRBJ1-2; clone_size: -; cdr3_aa: CASSAPPLRVAYGYTF; cdr3_nt: TGTGCCAGCTCAGCACCACCCTTGAGGGTGGCCTATGGCTACACCTTC
v_call: TRBV10-1; d_call: TRBD2; j_call: TRBJ2-3; clone_size: -; cdr3_aa: CASTSGGFNTQYF; cdr3_nt: TGCGCCAGTACTAGCGGGGGTTTTAATACGCAGTATTTT
v_call: TRBV6-6; d_call: -; j_call: TRBJ1-4; clone_size: once; cdr3_aa: CASSRREINEKLFF; cdr3_nt: TGTGCCAGCAGTCGCCGGGAGATTAATGAAAAACTGTTTTTT
v_call: TRBV4-2; d_call: -; j_call: TRBJ2-1; clone_size: -; cdr3_aa: CASSGAAASYNEQFF; cdr3_nt: TGTGCCAGCAGCGGGGCAGCGGCCTCCTACAATGAGCAGTTCTTC
v_call: TRBV15; d_call: -; j_call: TRBJ1-3; clone_size: few; cdr3_aa: CATSRALTNSGNTIYF; cdr3_nt: TGTGCCACCAGCAGGGCGTTGACAAACTCTGGAAACACCATATATTTT
v_call: TRBV7-2; d_call: -; j_call: TRBJ1-5; clone_size: -; cdr3_aa: CASSLADSINQPQHF; cdr3_nt: TGTGCCAGCAGCTTAGCCGACAGTATCAATCAGCCCCAGCATTTT
v_call: TRBV27; d_call: TRBD1; j_call: TRBJ2-1; clone_size: -; cdr3_aa: CATLPTGQGWNEQFF; cdr3_nt: TGTGCCACCCTACCTACGGGACAGGGGTGGAATGAGCAGTTCTTC
v_call: TRBV27; d_call: -; j_call: TRBJ2-5; clone_size: -; cdr3_aa: CASSLRVWEETQYF; cdr3_nt: TGTGCCAGCAGTTTAAGAGTGTGGGAAGAGACCCAGTACTTC
v_call: TRBV10-3; d_call: -; j_call: TRBJ1-5; clone_size: -; cdr3_aa: CAISEGRVGSNQPQHF; cdr3_nt: TGTGCCATCAGTGAAGGGAGGGTAGGTAGCAATCAGCCCCAGCATTTT
v_call: TRBV6-5; d_call: -; j_call: TRBJ1-2; clone_size: -; cdr3_aa: CASRTAGTGGGGYTF; cdr3_nt: TGTGCCAGCAGGACCGCAGGGACCGGCGGGGGTGGCTACACCTTC
v_call: TRBV9; d_call: -; j_call: TRBJ2-2; clone_size: -; cdr3_aa: CASSVGDVQDTGELFF; cdr3_nt: TGTGCCAGCAGCGTAGGGGACGTCCAAGACACCGGGGAGCTGTTTTTT
v_call: TRBV7-8; d_call: -; j_call: TRBJ1-1; clone_size: -; cdr3_aa: CASSLTGGNTEAFF; cdr3_nt: TGTGCCAGCAGCTTGACAGGAGGGAACACTGAAGCTTTCTTT
v_call: TRBV6-5; d_call: TRBD2; j_call: TRBJ2-7; clone_size: -; cdr3_aa: CASKGLAGYEQYF; cdr3_nt: TGTGCCAGTAAAGGACTAGCGGGATACGAGCAGTACTTC
v_call: TRBV27; d_call: -; j_call: TRBJ1-5; clone_size: -; cdr3_aa: CASSSGNQPQHF; cdr3_nt: TGTGCCAGCAGTTCAGGGAATCAGCCCCAGCATTTT
v_call: TRBV9; d_call: TRBD2; j_call: TRBJ2-1; clone_size: once; cdr3_aa: CASSVTGTSSNEQFF; cdr3_nt: TGTGCCAGCAGCGTCACCGGGACTAGTTCCAATGAGCAGTTCTTC
v_call: TRBV2; d_call: -; j_call: TRBJ1-3; clone_size: -; cdr3_aa: CASRETGHGNTIYF; cdr3_nt: TGTGCCAGCAGGGAGACAGGTCACGGAAACACCATATATTTT
v_call: TRBV13; d_call: TRBD1; j_call: TRBJ1-1; clone_size: -; cdr3_aa: CASSRGGSEAFF; cdr3_nt: TGTGCCAGCAGCCGAGGGGGCTCTGAAGCTTTCTTT
v_call: TRBV10-3; d_call: -; j_call: TRBJ1-6; clone_size: -; cdr3_aa: CAISFQGSNSPLHF; cdr3_nt: TGTGCCATCAGCTTCCAGGGGTCGAATTCACCCCTCCACTTT
v_call: TRBV12-5; d_call: -; j_call: TRBJ1-1; clone_size: -; cdr3_aa: CASGLEENTEAFF; cdr3_nt: TGTGCTAGTGGTTTGGAGGAGAACACTGAAGCTTTCTTT
v_call: TRBV18; d_call: -; j_call: TRBJ2-2; clone_size: -; cdr3_aa: CASSPAANTGELFF; cdr3_nt: TGTGCCAGCTCACCTGCCGCGAACACCGGGGAGCTGTTTTTT
v_call: TRBV9; d_call: -; j_call: TRBJ2-3; clone_size: -; cdr3_aa: CASSVMGDTQYF; cdr3_nt: TGTGCCAGCAGCGTAATGGGAGATACGCAGTATTTT
v_call: TRBV9; d_call: TRBD2; j_call: TRBJ2-5; clone_size: once; cdr3_aa: CASSPGLAGGSQETQYF; cdr3_nt: TGTGCCAGTTCTCCGGGACTAGCGGGGGGTTCCCAAGAGACCCAGTACTTC